These 25 T cell receptor beta chains came from one sample sequenced in a study of blood T cell repertoires in COVID-19. Method: immunoSEQ multiplex PCR; TCRdb's copy keeps in-frame clones and lacks some. This sample yields 150,000 to 200,000 clones, of which 70% to 85% are seen a single time; about 24% belongs to the top ten. Sequenced input: peripheral blood. Receptors were obtained from a woman over 75 with acute or convalescent COVID-19.

The chain is built from TRBV6-5 and TRBJ1-2; 10 bases are shared with TRBD1. V gave up 4 bases and J gave up 6 bases; unmatched junction bases: 8. Germline V gene sequence: CDR1 MNHEY, CDR2 SVGAGI. The CDR3 spans 15 residues. The CDR3 spells CASSFAGTGVHGYTF. As DNA, the CDR3 is TGTGCCAGCAGTTTTGCCGGGACAGGGGTCCATGGCTACACCTTC.

The chain recombines TRBV19 with TRBJ1-3; 7 nucleotides agree with TRBD1. V dropped 2 bases and J dropped 0; count of bases not matched to a gene: 4. The germline gives CDR1 LNHDA, CDR2 SQIVND (reference sequence). This CDR3 region has 16 residues. The CDR3 region is CASSIMGQRSGNTIYF. The CDR3 DNA follows: TGTGCCAGTAGTATAATGGGACAGCGCTCTGGAAACACCATATATTTT.

Many counts were recorded for this clone. The chain recombines TRBV2 with TRBJ1-2, with TRBD1 matching 7 bases. Germline CDR1 and CDR2: SNHLY and FYNNEI. V gave up 8 bases and J gave up 4 bases; unmatched junction bases: 4. The CDR3 has 12 amino acids. The CDR3 coding sequence is TGTGCCAGCCGCGACAGGGCCTATGGCTACACCTTC. Translation gives CASRDRAYGYTF.

There are a few counts of this clone. This chain joins TRBV7-9 and TRBJ1-1; tentatively, D is TRBD1 (5 bases). Germline CDR1 SEHNR, CDR2 FQNEAQ (reference sequence). Trimming took 6 bases from V and 2 from J, leaving 10 bases between them. The CDR3 totals 13 residues. The CDR3 loop is CASSWGGNTEAFF. CDR3 nucleotides: TGTGCCAGCAGTTGGGGGGGAAACACTGAAGCTTTCTTT.

The chain recombines TRBV4-1 with TRBJ1-2; D gene uncertain. V lost 1 base and J 4 bases, leaving 7 bases between the germline ends. Germline CDR1 reads MGHRA; CDR2 reads YSYEKL. This CDR3 has 13 residues. The CDR3 region is CASSQANGYGYTF. The CDR3 nucleotides are TGCGCCAGCAGCCAAGCCAACGGCTATGGCTACACCTTC.

This chain uses TRBV5-6 with TRBJ1-2, with D unclear. From germline, CDR1 is SGHDT and CDR2 YYEEEE. The V and J ends lost 4 bases and 0 bases respectively, with 13 bases between them. The CDR3 sequence is 15 residues long. For the CDR3, the DNA is TGTGCCAGCAGCCCCGTAAGCGGGTCTAACTATGGCTACACCTTC. Translated: CASSPVSGSNYGYTF.

Regarding this clone: Distinct nucleotide sequences in the sample also encode this CDR3. This chain joins TRBV5-1 and TRBJ2-7; TRBD1 matches 10 bases. Germline V CDR1 and CDR2: SGHRS, YFSETQ. V trimming: 0 bases; J trimming: 4 bases; junction bases outside the gene matches: 1. The length of the CDR3 is 14 residues. The CDR3 region has the DNA TGCGCCAGCAGCTTGGCGGGACAGGGGTACGAGCAGTACTTC. This codes for CASSLAGQGYEQYF.

The chain carries TRBV5-1 and TRBJ1-5; no clear D gene. The CDR3 has 15 amino acids. Trimming took off 1 base at V and 2 bases at J, with 10 bases between the two ends. CDR1 is SGHRS and CDR2 is YFSETQ in the germline V gene. The CDR3 spells CASSLTRVGNQPQHF. The CDR3 DNA follows: TGCGCCAGCAGCTTGACGAGGGTCGGCAATCAGCCCCAGCATTTT.

For the CDR3, the DNA is TGTGCCAGCAGTGAAACTAGCGGGGGAATCAATGAGCAGTTCTTC. It yields the protein CASSETSGGINEQFF. The J gene is TRBJ2-1, the V gene TRBV2; TRBD2 agrees at 11 bases. Germline V gene lookup returns CDR1 SNHLY and CDR2 FYNNEI. This CDR3 has 15 residues. V dropped 2 bases and J dropped 6; count of bases not matched to a gene: 3.

CDR3 in amino acids: CASSLSAAHSEQYF. Written as DNA, the CDR3 is TGTGCCAGCAGTTTGTCGGCAGCTCACAGCGAGCAGTACTTC. The V and J genes are TRBV27 and TRBJ2-7; D is unclear. CDR1 is MNHEY and CDR2 is SMNVEV in the germline V gene (reference sequence). The V and J ends lost 3 bases and 6 bases respectively, with 15 bases between them. The CDR3 length is 14 residues.

V gene TRBV6-4 combines with J gene TRBJ2-7, with TRBD1 matching over 8 bases. Trimming at V came to 4 bases and at J to 4 bases, leaving 9 bases not matched to a gene. The CDR3 extends over 15 amino acids. Germline CDR1 and CDR2: MRHNA and SNTAGT. The CDR3 loop reads CASSAWDRNRYEQYF. CDR3 coding DNA: TGTGCCAGCAGTGCCTGGGACAGGAACCGGTACGAGCAGTACTTC.

This clone occurred a few times. The chain joins TRBV27 to TRBJ2-3, with 7 positions matching TRBD2. The germline CDR1 and CDR2 sequences are MNHEY and SMNVEV (reference sequence). Germline trimming cut 3 bases from V and 1 base from J; bases unmatched to any gene: 7. This CDR3 has 16 amino acids. The CDR3 here is CASSFQRDPRTDTQYF. The CDR3 bases are TGTGCCAGCAGTTTCCAGCGGGACCCCCGCACAGATACGCAGTATTTT.

The chain joins TRBV20-1 to TRBJ2-3; D is undetermined. Germline V gene data show CDR1 as DFQATT and CDR2 as SNEGSKA (reference sequence). The CDR3 extends over 13 amino acids. Trimming took 3 bases from V and 2 from J, leaving 9 bases between them. CDR3 amino acids: CSASGTYTDTQYF. The CDR3 bases are TGCAGTGCTAGTGGAACCTACACAGATACGCAGTATTTT.

This clone was found a few times. This rearrangement joins TRBV9 to TRBJ2-5; perhaps TRBD2 as D (5 bases). Germline V gene sequence: CDR1 SGDLS, CDR2 YYNGEE. The CDR3 spans 14 residues. Trimming left V 0 bases short and J 5 bases short, with 11 bases between. The DNA for the CDR3 is TGTGCCAGCAGCGTAGCCGCGGGCGGGGAGACCCAGTACTTC. It codes for CASSVAAGGETQYF.

A remark on this clone: Germline is not matched at one junction end, which may reflect a read error. Here the CDR3 DNA reads TGTGCCAGCAGCTTAAGGAAAAAGGGGCAGAGCACAAATACGCAGTATTTT. It specifies CASSLRKKGQSTNTQYF. This sequence joins TRBV7-9 and TRBJ2-3; a weak D match, TRBD1 (5 bases). Germline CDR1 reads SEHNR; CDR2 reads FQNEAQ (reference sequence). The CDR3 is 17 residues long.

This clone was seen just once. The chain has TRBV19 and TRBJ2-5, with 7 bases aligning to TRBD1. This CDR3 has 13 amino acids. The ends lost 5 bases at V and 5 bases at J; junction bases unmatched: 5. In germline, CDR1 is LNHDA, CDR2 SQIVND (reference sequence). The CDR3 sequence: CASSVLTGETQYF. The CDR3 DNA is TGTGCCAGTAGTGTCCTGACAGGGGAGACCCAGTACTTC. The variable domain in full, with the rest retrieved from reference TRBV19 and TRBJ2-5, is DGGITQSPKYLFRKEGQNVTLSCEQNLNHDAMYWYRQDPGQGLRLIYYSQIVNDFQKGDIAEGYSVSREKKESFPLTVTSAQKNPTAFYLCASSVLTGETQYFGPGTRLLVL.

The DNA of the CDR3 is TGTGCCAGCAGTTTATGGGCTACAGGGACCCAGTACTTC. It yields the protein CASSLWATGTQYF. The chain is built from TRBV27 and TRBJ2-5; D perhaps matches TRBD1 (5 bases). V was pared by 1 base and J by 7 bases, with 10 bases between. Germline CDR1 MNHEY, CDR2 SMNVEV (reference sequence). This CDR3 has 13 residues.

The chain carries TRBV2 and TRBJ1-5; 10 bases line up with TRBD1. The CDR3 covers 15 residues. The V gene's germline CDR1 is SNHLY and CDR2 FYNNEI. V gave up 4 bases and J gave up 11 bases; unmatched junction bases: 11. This CDR3 reads CASSAHGTGVKTQHF. DNA for the CDR3: TGTGCCAGCAGTGCACACGGGACAGGGGTAAAGACCCAGCATTTT.

The V call is TRBV18, the J call TRBJ2-7; 13 nucleotides align to TRBD2. Unmatched junction bases numbered 12, after V lost 2 bases and J lost 2 bases. The CDR3 loop spans 19 amino acids. Looked up from germline, CDR1 is KGHSH and CDR2 is LQKENI. The CDR3 sequence: CASSPRQGAGTSGAYEQYF. CDR3 DNA: TGTGCCAGCTCACCAAGGCAGGGGGCCGGGACTAGCGGGGCCTACGAGCAGTACTTC. The whole variable domain, remainder taken from reference TRBV18 and TRBJ2-7, is NAGVMQNPRHLVRRRGQEARLRCSPMKGHSHVYWYRQLPEEGLKFMVYLQKENIIDESGMPKERFSAEFPKEGPSILRIQQVVRGDSAAYFCASSPRQGAGTSGAYEQYFGPGTRLTVT.

The chain carries TRBV5-1 and TRBJ1-4, with TRBD1 matching 11 bases. V lost 0 bases and J lost 4; bases outside the gene matches: 5. This CDR3 region has 17 residues. Germline V gene sequence: CDR1 SGHRS, CDR2 YFSETQ. CDR3 in amino acids: CASSLGTGGIINEKLFF. DNA of the CDR3: TGCGCCAGCAGCTTGGGGACAGGGGGCATCATTAATGAAAAACTGTTTTTT.

The chain couples TRBV5-1 to TRBJ2-5; 8 nucleotides line up with TRBD1. Germline CDR1 reads SGHRS; CDR2 reads YFSETQ. The trim removed 5 bases at V and 5 bases at J, leaving 8 bases unmatched. CDR3 length equals 14 residues. CDR3 DNA sequence: TGCGCCAGCAGAACTCAGGGGGCAGGGGAGACCCAGTACTTC. Translation: CASRTQGAGETQYF.

The chain has TRBV9 and TRBJ1-3; 11 nucleotides match TRBD1. In germline, CDR1 is SGDLS, CDR2 YYNGEE. J was trimmed by 0 bases and V by 3 bases; bases with no gene match: 8. CDR3 size: 18 residues. As DNA, the CDR3 is TGTGCCAGCAGCGACGGGACAGGGGGATTGGGCTCTGGAAACACCATATATTTT. The encoded protein is CASSDGTGGLGSGNTIYF.

The V gene is TRBV2, the J gene TRBJ1-1; D gene unclear. CDR3 size: 11 residues. V was shortened by 7 bases and J by 6 bases, with 9 bases between the two germline ends. Germline V gene lookup returns CDR1 SNHLY and CDR2 FYNNEI. The CDR3 sequence is CASKVAAEAFF. The DNA for the CDR3 is TGTGCCAGCAAAGTAGCGGCTGAAGCTTTCTTT.

J is TRBJ2-3 and V is TRBV5-4; 7 bases map to TRBD2. This CDR3 is built from 16 residues. The V gene end was trimmed by 0 bases and the J gene end by 2 bases; junction bases not matched to a gene: 6. Per the germline V gene, CDR1 is SGHNT and CDR2 is YYREEE (reference sequence). The CDR3 is CASSLGSGETTDTQYF. Here the CDR3 DNA reads TGTGCCAGCAGCTTGGGGAGCGGGGAAACCACAGATACGCAGTATTTT.

The rearrangement uses TRBV7-9 and TRBJ2-4; 11 bases fit TRBD2. Trimming at V came to 8 bases and at J to 5 bases, leaving 5 bases not matched to a gene. The CDR3 is made up of 14 amino acids. Germline-derived CDR1 and CDR2 are SEHNR and FQNEAQ (reference sequence). The CDR3 DNA is TGTGCCAGCGCCAGTAGCGGGAGGGAAAACATTCAGTACTTC. This codes for CASASSGRENIQYF. Full variable domain (rest looked up from reference TRBV7-9 and TRBJ2-4): DTGVSQNPRHKITKRGQNVTFRCDPISEHNRLYWYRQTLGQGPEFLTYFQNEAQLEKSRLLSDRFSAERPKGSFSTLEIQRTEQGDSAMYLCASASSGRENIQYFGAGTRLSVL.